This T cell receptor beta chain was retrieved from a study of T cell changes during pregnancy in multiple sclerosis. The CDR3 runs 14 residues. Germline CDR1 reads MNHEY; CDR2 reads SVGAGI. Between the trimmed V and J ends, which lost 2 bases and 5 bases, there was a span of 12 bases. Clones were read by immunoSEQ multiplex PCR, and TCRdb kept only the in-frame ones, dropping some. Altogether 50,000 or so clones are present, around 92% being singletons, with the ten largest covering 2.2%. This receptor was identified in a female donor with multiple sclerosis, enrolled in a pregnancy study. The sample in question was peripheral blood, obtained in the third trimester of pregnancy. The V and J genes are TRBV6-5 and TRBJ1-1, with D perhaps TRBD1 (5 bases). The CDR3 bases are TGTGCCAGCAGTTACGGAACAGGCGCGACTGAAGCTTTCTTT. Residues: CASSYGTGATEAFF.